This TCR beta chain was captured in a study of Graves' ophthalmopathy and Graves' hyperthyroidism. The sequenced template was RNA, covering the TCR beta CDR3 region. An initial RT-PCR round employing HTBI primers preceded a second-round multiplex PCR. TCRdb reprocessed the multiplex PCR reads with MiXCR, giving one entry per CDR3 protein. The table lists approximately 640,000 distinct CDR3 sequences, roughly two fifths of them singletons, with around 3% in the top ten. The CDR3 totals 16 residues. From germline, CDR1 is SGHRS and CDR2 YFSETQ. V lost 1 base and J lost 0, with 10 bases in between. All donors with ophthalmopathy were recorded as having moderate-to-severe activity, CAS ≥3, NOSPECS ≥4 and a duration under 3 months. Exclusion criteria comprised other autoimmune diseases, uncontrolled infections, pregnancy or lactation in patients. Clinicians made diagnoses from clinical symptoms, serum thyroxine, TRAb, thyroid ultrasound and orbital computed tomography.

V usage is TRBV5-1 and J usage is TRBJ1-4, with D perhaps TRBD1 (5 bases). Sequenced: peripheral blood. The TCR was taken from an adult man with Graves' ophthalmopathy. CDR3 residues: CASSLIPRATNEKLFF. In nucleotides, the CDR3 is TGCGCCAGCAGCTTGATACCCAGGGCAACTAATGAAAAACTGTTTTTT.